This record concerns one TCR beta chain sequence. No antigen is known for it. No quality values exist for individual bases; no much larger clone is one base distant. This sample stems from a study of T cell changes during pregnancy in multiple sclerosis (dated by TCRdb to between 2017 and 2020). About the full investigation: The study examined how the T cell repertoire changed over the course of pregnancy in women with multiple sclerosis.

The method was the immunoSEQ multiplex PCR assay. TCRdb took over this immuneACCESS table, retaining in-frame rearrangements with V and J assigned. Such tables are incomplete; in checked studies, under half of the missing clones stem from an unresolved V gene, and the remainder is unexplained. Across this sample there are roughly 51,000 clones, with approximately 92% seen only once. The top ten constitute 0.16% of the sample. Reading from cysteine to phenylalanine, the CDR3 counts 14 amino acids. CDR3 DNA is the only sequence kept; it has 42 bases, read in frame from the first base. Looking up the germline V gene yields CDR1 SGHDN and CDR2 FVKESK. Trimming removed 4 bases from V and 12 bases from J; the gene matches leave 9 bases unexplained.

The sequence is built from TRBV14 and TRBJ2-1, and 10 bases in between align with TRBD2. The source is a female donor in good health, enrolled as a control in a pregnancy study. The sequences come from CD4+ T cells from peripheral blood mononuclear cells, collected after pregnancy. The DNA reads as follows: TGTGCCAGCAGCCGGGCTAGCGGGGGTTTTGGGCAGTTCTTC. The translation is CASSRASGGFGQFF.